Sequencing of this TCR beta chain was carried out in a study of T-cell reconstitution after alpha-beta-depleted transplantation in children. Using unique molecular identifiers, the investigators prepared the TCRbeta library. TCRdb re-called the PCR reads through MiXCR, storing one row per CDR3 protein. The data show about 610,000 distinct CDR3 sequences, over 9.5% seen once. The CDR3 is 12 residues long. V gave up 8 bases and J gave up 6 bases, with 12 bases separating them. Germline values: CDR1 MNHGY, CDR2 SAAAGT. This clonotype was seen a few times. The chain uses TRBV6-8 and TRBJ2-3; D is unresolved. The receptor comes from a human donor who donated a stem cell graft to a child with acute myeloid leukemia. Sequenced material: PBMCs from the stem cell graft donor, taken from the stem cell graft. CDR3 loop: CASPPPGDTQYF. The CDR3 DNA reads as TGTGCCAGCCCACCCCCCGGGGATACGCAGTATTTT.